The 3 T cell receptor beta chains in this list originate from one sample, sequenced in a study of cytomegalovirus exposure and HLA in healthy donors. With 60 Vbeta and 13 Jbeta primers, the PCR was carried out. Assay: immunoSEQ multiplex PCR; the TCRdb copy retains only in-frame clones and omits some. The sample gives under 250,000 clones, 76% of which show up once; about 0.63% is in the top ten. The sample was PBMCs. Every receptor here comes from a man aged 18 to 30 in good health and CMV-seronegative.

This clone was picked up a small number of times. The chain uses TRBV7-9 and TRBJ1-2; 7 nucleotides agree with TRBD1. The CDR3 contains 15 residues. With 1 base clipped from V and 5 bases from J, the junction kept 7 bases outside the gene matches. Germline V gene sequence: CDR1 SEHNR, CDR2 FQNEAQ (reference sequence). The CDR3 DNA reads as TGTGCCAGCAGCTTAGAAGGCAGGGGGGATTATGGCTACACCTTC. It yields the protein CASSLEGRGDYGYTF. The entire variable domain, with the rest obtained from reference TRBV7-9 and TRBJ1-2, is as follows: DTGVSQNPRHKITKRGQNVTFRCDPISEHNRLYWYRQTLGQGPEFLTYFQNEAQLEKSRLLSDRFSAERPKGSFSTLEIQRTEQGDSAMYLCASSLEGRGDYGYTFGSGTRLTVV.

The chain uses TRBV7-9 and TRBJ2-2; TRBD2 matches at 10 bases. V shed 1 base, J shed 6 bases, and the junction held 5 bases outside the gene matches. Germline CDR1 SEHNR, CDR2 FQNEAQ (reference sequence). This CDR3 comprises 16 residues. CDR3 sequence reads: CASSLGTLAGAGELFF. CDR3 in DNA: TGTGCCAGCAGCTTAGGTACGCTAGCGGGAGCCGGGGAGCTGTTTTTT.

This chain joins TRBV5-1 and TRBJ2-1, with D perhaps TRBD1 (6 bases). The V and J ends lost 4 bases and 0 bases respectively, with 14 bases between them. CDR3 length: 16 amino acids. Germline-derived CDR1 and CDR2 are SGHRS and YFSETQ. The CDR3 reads CASSGGPSSSYNEQFF. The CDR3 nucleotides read TGCGCCAGCAGCGGGGGCCCTTCCAGCTCCTACAATGAGCAGTTCTTC.